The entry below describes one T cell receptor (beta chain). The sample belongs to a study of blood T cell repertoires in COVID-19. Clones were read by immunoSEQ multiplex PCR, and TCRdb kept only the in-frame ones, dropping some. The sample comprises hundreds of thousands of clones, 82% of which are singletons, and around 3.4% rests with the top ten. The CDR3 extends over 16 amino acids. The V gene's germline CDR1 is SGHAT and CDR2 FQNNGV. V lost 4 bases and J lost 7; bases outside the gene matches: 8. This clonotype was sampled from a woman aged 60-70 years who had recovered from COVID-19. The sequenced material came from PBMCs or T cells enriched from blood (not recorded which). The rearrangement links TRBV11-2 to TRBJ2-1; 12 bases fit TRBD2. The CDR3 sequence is CASSSTRLAGANEQFF. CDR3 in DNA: TGTGCCAGCAGCTCGACTCGACTAGCGGGAGCGAATGAGCAGTTCTTC.